The present entry profiles one T cell receptor (beta chain) with its context. Its antigen is not identified. CDR1 is SGHNT and CDR2 is YYREEE in the germline V gene (reference sequence). This CDR3 is 18 amino acids long. V was pared by 5 bases and J by 2 bases, with 26 bases between. The data belong to a study of cytomegalovirus exposure and HLA in healthy donors. At the level of the study: Out of around 360 genotyped donors, roughly 80% belonged to the Caucasian-associated ancestry cluster. Regarding the study as a whole: A later analysis linked a missense DCLRE1C variant to TCR beta V- and J-gene trimming. An apparent linkage of common viral pathogens to several of the most significant clusters emerged in a later analysis. A cluster of highly shared sequence variants was likely a sequencing artifact.

The PCR made use of 60 Vbeta and 13 Jbeta primers. TCRdb's table, derived via immunoSEQ multiplex PCR, lists solely in-frame clones and lacks some. This sample carries some 130,000 clones, approximately 74% of them seen once, and the ten largest clones take 5.5% to 8.5%. The V and J genes are TRBV5-4 and TRBJ2-7; a possible D gene is TRBD2 (7 bases). The clonotype was recovered from a male donor in good health and CMV-seronegative. Sequenced material: PBMCs. This CDR3 is CASSWGKRLADSTYEQYF. The CDR3 DNA sequence: TGTGCCAGCAGTTGGGGAAAGCGGCTAGCGGACAGTACCTACGAGCAGTACTTC.